The present T cell receptor (beta chain) was sequenced within a study of vaccination effects on CD4 cells after COVID-19. Overall study findings and caveats: Vaccine- and infection-induced clones showed marked clonal contraction late following vaccination. Sampling in the study covered few convalescent patients and included no early post-infection timepoints. The vaccine-induced clones of healthy vaccinees included only 1 of 255 that cross-reacted with common cold coronaviruses.

Method: immunoSEQ multiplex PCR; TCRdb's copy keeps in-frame clones and lacks some. The sample shows around 69,000 clones, about 67% of them seen only once. ViraFEST expansion of antigen-specific CD4+ T cells with viral peptide pools preceded sequencing. Investigators separated out CD4+ T cells once about eleven days of culture had passed. Participants received two doses of either the BNT162b2 or mRNA-1273 vaccine. Cultures received IL-2 medium that replaced half the medium on days 3 and 7. A note on this clone: Its antigen is not identified.

The V end lost 0 bases, the J end lost 4 bases, and 12 bases lay between the germline ends. Germline CDR1 and CDR2: SGHDT and YYEEEE. The CDR3 has 15 amino acids. The source material was CD4+ T cells from PBMCs cultured with HCoV-229E spike peptides, sampled after COVID-19 vaccination. This receptor was obtained from a human donor who received a COVID-19 vaccine. The rearrangement uses TRBV5-6 and TRBJ2-3; D is perhaps TRBD2 (7 bases). The chain's CDR3 is CASSLGGGVADTQYF. As DNA, the CDR3 is TGTGCCAGCAGCTTGGGGGGGGGCGTCGCAGATACGCAGTATTTT.